This paragraph reports one T cell receptor (beta chain). No antigen is known for it. This sample was taken from a study of T cell repertoires in cytomegalovirus infection. Turning to the study itself: Both CMV infection and a matching HLA type were indicated by public TCR beta signatures. Overall study findings and caveats: Public TCR beta family frequency separated CMV-and-HLA carriers, including in an independent cohort. HLA-C-restricted CMV-specific TCR beta clonotypes were dominant in the ex vivo response.

TCRdb reprocessed the reads via MiXCR and lists one record per CDR3 protein. The table includes 180,000 or so distinct CDR3 sequences, roughly 17% detected once. Germline CDR1 and CDR2: SGHTA and FQGTGA. V was trimmed by 5 bases and J by 4 bases, leaving 14 bases between them. This CDR3 has 14 amino acids. The TCR was taken from a human donor in good health (CMV status not recorded). Some clones in this sample may be carry-over from other donors' samples. Material for sequencing was CD8+ T cells from PBMCs. The gene calls are TRBV7-3 and TRBJ1-1, with a possible D match to TRBD1 (6 bases). CDR3 in DNA: TGTGCCAGCAGCCAAGGGGGGGGTGGCACTGAAGCTTTCTTT. Its translation is CASSQGGGGTEAFF.